This is a list of T cell receptor beta chains from one sample in a study of cytomegalovirus exposure and HLA in healthy donors. TCRdb keeps only in-frame clones here, not all; method: immunoSEQ multiplex PCR. The sample shows 210,000 or so clones, around 80% of them seen only once. Sequenced material: PBMCs. These receptors all come from an older woman in good health and CMV-seropositive. CDR3s include the opening cysteine and the closing phenylalanine or tryptophan. The D gene is left open where the match is weak. A clone size is listed for some rows: how often the clone was seen (once, few, many), or a class if it is expanded.

TRBJ1-2,-,TRBD1,TRBV19,TGTGCCAGTAGTATAGCCTTGGGACAGCCCTATGGCTACACCTTC,CASSIALGQPYGYTF
TRBJ2-3,few,-,TRBV6-5,TGTGCCAGCAGTTATGCGAGGCCCCCGGGGGATACGCAGTATTTT,CASSYARPPGDTQYF
TRBJ2-4,once,TRBD2,TRBV10-2,TGCGCCAGCCGGCGGGAGGCAAACATTCAGTACTTC,CASRREANIQYF
TRBJ1-5,-,TRBD1,TRBV27,TGTGCCAGCAGTAGGACAGGGGCAGGCCAGCCCCAGCATTTT,CASSRTGAGQPQHF
TRBJ1-1,-,TRBD1,TRBV5-4,TGTGCCAGCAGCGTGGGACAGGGGAGGACTGAAGCTTTCTTT,CASSVGQGRTEAFF
TRBJ2-7,-,-,TRBV5-1,TGCGCCAGCAGCCCGGGCGACAGATCCTACGAGCAGTACTTC,CASSPGDRSYEQYF
TRBJ1-1,-,-,TRBV5-1,TGCGCCAGCAGCCCCATCAGGGGTGGGACGACTGAAGCTTTCTTT,CASSPIRGGTTEAFF
TRBJ1-1,many,TRBD1,TRBV5-4,TGTGCCAGCAGCCCCTTTACCCGGGACAGGGAGGAAGCTTTCTTT,CASSPFTRDREEAFF
TRBJ2-3,-,TRBD2,TRBV11-2,TGTGCCAGCAGCTCCCGGACTAGCGGGAGGGCCGAGTCAGATACGCAGTATTTT,CASSSRTSGRAESDTQYF
TRBJ1-5,-,-,TRBV4-1,TGCGCCAGCAGCCAAGGGGAGGGGGGTCAGCCCCAGCATTTT,CASSQGEGGQPQHF
TRBJ1-2,once,TRBD1,TRBV19,TGTGCCAGTAGTATGGGACAGCAGACTGGCTACACCTTC,CASSMGQQTGYTF
TRBJ1-4,-,TRBD1,TRBV5-1,TGCGCCAGCAGCTCCGGACAGGGGGCAACTAATGAAAAACTGTTTTTT,CASSSGQGATNEKLFF
TRBJ2-5,-,-,TRBV4-3,TGCGCCAGCAGCCCCCTTGGGCAGCAAGAGACCCAGTACTTC,CASSPLGQQETQYF
TRBJ1-1,-,-,TRBV29-1,TGCAGCGTCTACGACAGCCTTAACACTGAAGCTTTCTTT,CSVYDSLNTEAFF
TRBJ2-5,-,-,TRBV6-6,TGTGCCAGCACCCCCAGGAGGGCAGGACAAGAGACCCAGTACTTC,CASTPRRAGQETQYF
TRBJ2-3,-,TRBD2,TRBV7-9,TGTGCCAGCAGCTCGAGACTAGCGGGCACAGATACGCAGTATTTT,CASSSRLAGTDTQYF
TRBJ2-7,once,TRBD2,TRBV27,TGTGCCAGCAGCCGCCGGACTAGCGGGGCGACCTACGAGCAGTACTTC,CASSRRTSGATYEQYF
TRBJ1-2,-,-,TRBV19,TGTGCCAGTAGTCAACCGGGGTGGTACTATGGCTACACCTTC,CASSQPGWYYGYTF
TRBJ1-2,-,-,TRBV19,TGTGCCAGTAGCCTATATTCCGGGACAACTAACTATGGCTACACCTTC,CASSLYSGTTNYGYTF
TRBJ2-7,few,-,TRBV27,TGTGCCAGCAGTACTACAAGCGGTTATTACTACGAGCAGTACTTC,CASSTTSGYYYEQYF
TRBJ2-2,-,-,TRBV18,TGTGCCAGCTCACTGCTGAGTACCGGGGAGCTGTTTTTT,CASSLLSTGELFF
TRBJ2-3,-,-,TRBV7-9,TGTGCCAGCAGCTTAGACGGTTCTACAGATACGCAGTATTTT,CASSLDGSTDTQYF
TRBJ2-7,-,-,TRBV6-5,TGTGCCAGCACCACACGCGGCGAGCAGTACTTC,CASTTRGEQYF
TRBJ1-1,-,TRBD1,TRBV18,TGTGCCAGCTCAGACACGACAGGGGGCACTGAAGCTTTCTTT,CASSDTTGGTEAFF
TRBJ1-5,-,-,TRBV2,TGTGCCAGCAGTCCCGAGGGGGTTCAGCCCCAGCATTTT,CASSPEGVQPQHF
TRBJ2-4,-,TRBD2,TRBV25-1,TGTGCCAGCAGTGAAGGGCAAGCTAGCGGGAGAAACATTCAGTACTTC,CASSEGQASGRNIQYF
TRBJ2-7,few,TRBD2,TRBV5-6,TGTGCCAGCAGCTTGTTTAGCGGGAGGAGCTCCTACGAGCAGTACTTC,CASSLFSGRSSYEQYF
TRBJ1-2,-,-,TRBV5-1,TGCGCCAGCAGCCCAGATAACTATGGCTACACCTTC,CASSPDNYGYTF
TRBJ2-2,-,TRBD1,TRBV19,TGTGCCAGTAGTCCTAGGGGACAGGGAGGAGGGGAGCTGTTTTTT,CASSPRGQGGGELFF
TRBJ2-7,-,TRBD2,TRBV6-5,TGTGCCAGCAGCTCGAGCGGGGGGGCCTCTTACGAGCAGTACTTC,CASSSSGGASYEQYF
TRBJ1-1,-,TRBD1,TRBV7-3,TGTGCCAGCAGCCAAGGACAGGCGGGAAACACTGAAGCTTTCTTT,CASSQGQAGNTEAFF
TRBJ2-7,-,TRBD2,TRBV28,TGTGCCAGCAGTCGAGCTAGCGGGGGGGAATACGAGCAGTACTTC,CASSRASGGEYEQYF
TRBJ2-5,-,-,TRBV20-1,TGCAGTGCTACTTTCCAAGAGACCCAGTACTTC,CSATFQETQYF
TRBJ2-7,-,-,TRBV5-6,TGTGCCAGCAGCTTGGTCCACAATCCCTACGAGCAGTACTTC,CASSLVHNPYEQYF
TRBJ2-7,few,TRBD2,TRBV9,TGTGCCAGCAGCCACCCCGGGGGGAACGAGCAGTACTTC,CASSHPGGNEQYF
TRBJ1-5,few,-,TRBV7-9,TGTGCCAGCAGCTTAGGTACTGCGGGTTATAGCAATCAGCCCCAGCATTTT,CASSLGTAGYSNQPQHF
TRBJ1-2,-,-,TRBV6-6,TGTGCCAGCAGACAGATTTCTAACTATGGCTACACCTTC,CASRQISNYGYTF
TRBJ1-5,-,-,TRBV27,TGTGCCAGCACCTACAGGGCCGGCAATCAGCCCCAGCATTTT,CASTYRAGNQPQHF
TRBJ2-3,-,-,TRBV7-9,TGTGCCAGCAGCCCAAGCACAGATACGCAGTATTTT,CASSPSTDTQYF
TRBJ2-7,-,TRBD1,TRBV6-5,TGTGCCAGCATCTCGGCCGGGACAGGAGCTTACGAGCAGTACTTC,CASISAGTGAYEQYF
TRBJ1-5,-,-,TRBV6-1,TGTGCCAGCAGCTTGGACACGAGATACAATCAGCCCCAGCATTTT,CASSLDTRYNQPQHF
TRBJ1-1,-,TRBD1,TRBV18,TGTGCCAGCTCACCTGAGACAGGGGGCACTGAAGCTTTCTTT,CASSPETGGTEAFF
TRBJ1-1,-,-,TRBV6-5,TGTGCCAGCAGCCTACAGGGACGCACTGAAGCTTTCTTT,CASSLQGRTEAFF
TRBJ2-5,few,TRBD1,TRBV6-5,TGTGCCAGCAGTTACTCAGGACAGGGGGGGGAGACCCAGTACTTC,CASSYSGQGGETQYF
TRBJ1-2,-,TRBD1,TRBV4-3,TGCGCCAGCAGCCAAGGAAGTTTCGGGACAGGCGGCTATGGCTACACCTTC,CASSQGSFGTGGYGYTF
TRBJ1-2,-,-,TRBV15,TGTGCCACCAGCAGAGAGGGCAGGGATGCATACACCTTC,CATSREGRDAYTF
TRBJ1-1,-,-,TRBV9,TGTGCCAGCAGCGTTTCCGACACTGAAGCTTTCTTT,CASSVSDTEAFF
TRBJ2-5,-,TRBD2,TRBV29-1,TGCAGCGTCGCGGGGACTAGCGGCAGGGAGACCCAGTACTTC,CSVAGTSGRETQYF
TRBJ2-3,-,-,TRBV27,TGTGCCACCCATTTCCGGGATTTTCGCACAGATACGCAGTATTTT,CATHFRDFRTDTQYF
TRBJ2-5,-,TRBD2,TRBV5-4,TGTGCCAGCAGCTCCCGACTAGCGGGGACCTACCAAGAGACCCAGTACTTC,CASSSRLAGTYQETQYF
TRBJ2-3,-,-,TRBV6-4,TGTGCCAGCAGTCCTCGGAGCGCGGGAGATACGCAGTATTTT,CASSPRSAGDTQYF
TRBJ2-1,-,-,TRBV28,TGTGCCAGCAGGGGGGTAGCGGACTCCTACAATGAGCAGTTCTTC,CASRGVADSYNEQFF
TRBJ1-2,-,-,TRBV19,TGTGCCAGTAGTATTCGCCAGGGGAACTATGGCTACACCTTC,CASSIRQGNYGYTF
TRBJ2-7,few,TRBD2,TRBV7-9,TGTGCCAGCAGCTTAACTGGACTAGCGAACTACGAGCAGTACTTC,CASSLTGLANYEQYF
TRBJ2-7,-,TRBD1,TRBV18,TGTGCCAGCTCACAGGGGACAGATCGAGGCGAGCAGTACTTC,CASSQGTDRGEQYF